The 20 T cell receptor beta chains listed next were all sequenced from one sample in a study of T cell clusters in autoimmune cytopenias (dated by TCRdb to about 2019). This sample was sequenced with an Illumina MiSeq. To amplify TRB rearrangements, a touch-down multiplex PCR protocol was run with the TRB-A and TRB-B primer pools combined in a single tube. Based on TCRdb reprocessing of the reads, there is one entry per CDR3 protein sequence, and DNA is missing. The table kept for this sample lists roughly 4,000 distinct CDR3 sequences. About 64% of the sample comes from the top ten. Per sample, roughly 260 ng of peripheral blood genomic DNA, approximately 37,500 genome equivalents, was used for TRB amplification. The sample also formed part of further work on T cell repertoires in aging, cancer and after chemotherapy.

Sequencing was done on a sample of peripheral blood. The receptors come from a human donor with an autoimmune cytopenia or autoimmune hepatitis (not recorded which).

This clonotype is identified as medium-sized from frequency. The genes are TRBV29-1 and TRBJ1-2; TCRdb's D call of TRBD1 is untestable without DNA. CDR3 length: 12 residues. The germline V gene encodes CDR1 SQVTM and CDR2 ANQGSEA. This CDR3 is CSVITGNYGYTF.

The rearrangement links TRBV15 to TRBJ2-5; the D call from TCRdb, TRBD1, cannot be confirmed without DNA. Germline CDR1 reads LNHNV; CDR2 reads YYDKDF (reference sequence). The length of the CDR3 is 18 residues. This CDR3 reads CATTPIPRDGGNRETQYF.

The chain uses TRBV5-4 and TRBJ1-6; TCRdb names TRBD1, which stays unverified in the absence of DNA. This CDR3 is 15 amino acids long. Per germline, CDR1 SGHNT and CDR2 YYREEE (reference sequence). The CDR3 here is CASSFRKDNNSPLHF.

The chain uses TRBV6-6 and TRBJ1-5. Germline CDR1 MNHNY, CDR2 SVGAGI (reference sequence). CDR3 length: 16 residues. The CDR3 protein is CASRKRGPADNQPQHF.

The chain links TRBV7-9 to TRBJ2-5; the TRBD1 assignment by TCRdb is unverifiable without DNA. The CDR3 has 14 residues. The germline V gene has CDR1 SEHNR and CDR2 FQNEAQ (reference sequence). CDR3 sequence: CASSPPGSIGAQYF.

This clonotype counts as medium-sized (0.01 to 0.1%) by frequency. This chain joins TRBV11-3 and TRBJ2-5; TCRdb's D gene call, TRBD1, goes unchecked for lack of DNA. Germline CDR1 and CDR2: SGHNT and YENEEA. This CDR3 has 13 residues. This CDR3 is CASSPGQFETQYF.

The rearrangement uses TRBV12-3 or TRBV12-4 and TRBJ2-5; the D gene TCRdb calls, TRBD1, cannot be checked with no DNA. This CDR3 is 14 amino acids long. CDR3 residues: CASRTGGLIETQYF.

V is TRBV20-1 and J is TRBJ2-1; the D call of TRBD1 rests on TCRdb alone, since no DNA is present to check it. The CDR3 is made up of 15 amino acids. Germline V gene data show CDR1 as DFQATT and CDR2 as SNEGSKA (reference sequence). The CDR3 is CSARNRDRATREQFF.

The rearrangement uses TRBV11-3 and TRBJ1-6. This CDR3 region has 15 residues. Germline assignment: CDR1 SGHNT and CDR2 YENEEA. The CDR3: CASSPGVGGSSPLHF.

By frequency, this clonotype registers medium-sized. V usage is TRBV6-6 and J usage is TRBJ1-5; TCRdb indicates TRBD1, and absent DNA this call remains unverified. CDR1 and CDR2 (germline): MNHNY, SVGAGI (reference sequence). The CDR3 length is 17 residues. The chain's CDR3 is CASSYGQGEASNQPQHF.

The V call is TRBV18, the J call TRBJ1-5; TCRdb picks TRBD1, but there is no DNA to check that call. The CDR3 extends over 14 amino acids. Germline values: CDR1 KGHSH, CDR2 LQKENI. The CDR3 protein is CASSPTGGHQPQHF.

The gene calls are TRBV12-3 or TRBV12-4 and TRBJ2-7. The CDR3 contains 13 residues. The chain's CDR3 is CASSLGVRDEQYF.

The genes are TRBV5-4 and TRBJ2-2. CDR1 SGHNT and CDR2 YYREEE come from the germline V gene (reference sequence). CDR3 length: 14 residues. The CDR3 region is CASSTEANTGELFF.

This chain connects TRBV6-5 to TRBJ1-5; the TCRdb call, TRBD1, lacks DNA for checking. Germline assignment: CDR1 MNHEY and CDR2 SVGAGI. The CDR3 runs 15 residues. CDR3 loop: CASSSGQGRNQPQHF.

The rearrangement joins TRBV6-5 to TRBJ1-5. Per germline, CDR1 MNHEY and CDR2 SVGAGI. This CDR3 region has 15 residues. The CDR3 sequence is CASSLLGEALEPQHF.

The chain links TRBV6-1 to TRBJ1-5; TCRdb indicates TRBD1, and absent DNA this call remains unverified. From germline, CDR1 is MNHNS and CDR2 SASEGT. The CDR3 covers 14 residues. The CDR3 sequence is CASRGTGASQPQHF.

This chain connects TRBV12-5 to TRBJ2-3. The CDR3 is made up of 13 amino acids. The germline CDR1 and CDR2 sequences are LGHNT and FRNRAP. The CDR3: CASGWDGRDTQYF.

Frequency places this clonotype as medium-sized. The rearrangement joins TRBV6-1 to TRBJ2-3. The CDR3 totals 14 residues. The germline gives CDR1 MNHNS, CDR2 SASEGT. CDR3 protein: CASSGYGGTDTQYF.

The V call is TRBV5-6, the J call TRBJ1-2. Germline CDR1 SGHDT, CDR2 YYEEEE. This CDR3 is 13 amino acids long. The CDR3 is CASSLGQTYGYTF. Looking up the rest from reference TRBV5-6 and TRBJ1-2 gives the full variable domain: DAGVTQSPTHLIKTRGQQVTLRCSPKSGHDTVSWYQQALGQGPQFIFQYYEEEERQRGNFPDRFSGHQFPNYSSELNVNALLLGDSALYLCASSLGQTYGYTFGSGTRLTVV.

The CDR3 protein is CASSDRFGQTVYNEQFF. This chain uses TRBV19 with TRBJ2-1; the D call from TCRdb, TRBD1, cannot be confirmed without DNA. The CDR3 is 17 residues long. Per the germline V gene, CDR1 is LNHDA and CDR2 is SQIVND (reference sequence).